This T cell receptor (beta chain) was identified during a study of blood T cell repertoires in COVID-19 (dated by TCRdb to the early 2020s). Notes on the research overall: Samples from collaborators originated in the United States, Italy and Spain and spanned both the acute and convalescent phases of COVID-19. The prospective study material was composed of cDNA or gDNA derived from T cells, B-cell-depleted T cells, or PBMCs. Deeply sampled blood TCRbeta repertoires from subjects exposed to, actively infected with, or recovered from COVID-19 were included in the dataset. The repertoires were made available in a free public database intended to serve as a resource for research on the immune response to SARS-CoV-2. Samples were obtained from the ongoing ImmuneRACE study (first 160 participants) and from approximately 1,200 subjects provided by 6 global collaborators. The sample metadata nearly always contained a de-identified subject ID, COVID-19 status, age in years and sex. HLA class I and class II types, where available, came from metadata supplied by the sample provider rather than from assay-based typing. General findings and caveats noted by the study authors: The amount of clinical and demographic metadata varied by source and participant and was provided uncurated.

The immunoSEQ Assay, a bias-controlled multiplex PCR, was used to amplify TCRbeta CDR3 regions from genomic DNA. The paper's data handling went like this. The number of nucleated cells in each sample was estimated by amplification of reference gene primers within the assay. To quantify the absolute abundance of each unique TCRbeta CDR3 rearrangement, sequence reads were collapsed and filtered. Productive Simpson clonality was computed per sample as the square root of Simpson's diversity index over productive rearrangements. Not all clones reach the TCRdb copy of this immuneACCESS table, which keeps in-frame sequences only. Checked studies attribute under half of the gap to unresolved V genes and leave the rest unexplained. V and J calls and clone size follow that table, whereas D and trimming were derived from the DNA. The sample yields about 130,000 clones; roughly 80% were counted once. Around 1.9% of the sample comes from the top ten.

Based on the germline V gene (reference sequence), the CDR1 and CDR2 sequences are MNHEY and SMNVEV. Reading from cysteine to phenylalanine, the CDR3 counts 15 amino acids. Only CDR3 DNA is held: 45 bases, read in frame from base 1. V loses 0 bases, J loses 1 base, and the germline ends lie 7 bases apart. Whole blood was collected in K2EDTA tubes by collaborating institutions according to the institutions' own protocols. Collaborator samples were shipped for TCRbeta analysis as frozen whole blood, isolated PBMCs, or DNA extracted from either sample type. On this clone itself: Its antigen remains unidentified. No base quality values were provided; no much bigger clone lies one nucleotide off.

This TCR derives from a man aged 65 to 85 with acute or convalescent COVID-19. The chain couples TRBV27 to TRBJ1-3; the best D guess is TRBD1, with 5 bases matching. Sequenced input: peripheral blood. The base sequence is TGTGCCAGCAGTTTATCGGGGGGGTCTGGAAACACCATATATTTT. This yields the protein CASSLSGGSGNTIYF.